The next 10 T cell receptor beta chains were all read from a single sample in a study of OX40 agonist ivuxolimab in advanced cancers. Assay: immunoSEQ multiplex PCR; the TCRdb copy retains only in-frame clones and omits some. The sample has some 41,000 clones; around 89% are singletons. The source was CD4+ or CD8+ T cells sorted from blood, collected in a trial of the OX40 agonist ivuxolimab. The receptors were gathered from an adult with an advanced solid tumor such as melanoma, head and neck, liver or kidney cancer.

The CDR3 region has the DNA TGTGCCAGCAGTTATGGCTATCAGGGTTCGACACCCCTCCACTTT. Translated: CASSYGYQGSTPLHF. The chain has TRBV6-5 and TRBJ1-6, with D possibly being TRBD1 (5 bases). With 3 bases removed from V and 11 bases from J, the gap between germline ends came to 17 bases. This CDR3 region has 15 residues. Germline V gene sequence: CDR1 MNHEY, CDR2 SVGAGI.

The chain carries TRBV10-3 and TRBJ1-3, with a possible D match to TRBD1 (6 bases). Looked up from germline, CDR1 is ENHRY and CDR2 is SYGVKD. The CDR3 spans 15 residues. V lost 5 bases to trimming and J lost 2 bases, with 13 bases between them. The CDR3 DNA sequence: TGTGCCATCAGTCCACAGGGTTTTGCTGGAAACACCATATATTTT. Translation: CAISPQGFAGNTIYF.

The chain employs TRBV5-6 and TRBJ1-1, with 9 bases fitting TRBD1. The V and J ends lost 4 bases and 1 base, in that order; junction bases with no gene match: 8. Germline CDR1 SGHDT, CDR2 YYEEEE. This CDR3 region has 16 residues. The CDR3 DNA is TGTGCCAGCAGCGCCCGACAGGGGGTTAAGAACACTGAAGCTTTCTTT. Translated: CASSARQGVKNTEAFF.

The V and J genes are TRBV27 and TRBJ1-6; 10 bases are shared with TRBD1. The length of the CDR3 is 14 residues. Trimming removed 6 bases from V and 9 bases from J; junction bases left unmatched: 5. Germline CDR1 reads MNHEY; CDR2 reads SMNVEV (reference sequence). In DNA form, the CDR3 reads TGTGCCAGCAGAACGACAGGGGGCTCTTCACCCCTCCACTTT. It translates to CASRTTGGSSPLHF.

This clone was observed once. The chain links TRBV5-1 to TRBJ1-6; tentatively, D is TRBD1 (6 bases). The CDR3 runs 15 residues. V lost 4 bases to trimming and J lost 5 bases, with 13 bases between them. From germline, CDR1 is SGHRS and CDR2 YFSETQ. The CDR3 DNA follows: TGCGCCAGCAGCCGGACTAGGGGGGATAATTCACCCCTCCACTTT. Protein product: CASSRTRGDNSPLHF.

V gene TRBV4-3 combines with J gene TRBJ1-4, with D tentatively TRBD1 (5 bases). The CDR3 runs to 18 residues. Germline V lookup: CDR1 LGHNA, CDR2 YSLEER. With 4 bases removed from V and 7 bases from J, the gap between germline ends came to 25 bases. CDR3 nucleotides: TGCGCCAGCAGCCGAGTTGGGTCGGTCGGGGGTCTTAGTGAAAAACTGTTTTTT. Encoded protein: CASSRVGSVGGLSEKLFF.

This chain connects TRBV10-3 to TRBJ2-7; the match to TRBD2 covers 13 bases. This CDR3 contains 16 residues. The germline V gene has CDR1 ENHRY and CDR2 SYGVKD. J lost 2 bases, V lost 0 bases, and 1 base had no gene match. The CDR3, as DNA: TGTGCCATCAGTGAGTCACTAGCGGGGGGGACCTACGAGCAGTACTTC. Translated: CAISESLAGGTYEQYF.

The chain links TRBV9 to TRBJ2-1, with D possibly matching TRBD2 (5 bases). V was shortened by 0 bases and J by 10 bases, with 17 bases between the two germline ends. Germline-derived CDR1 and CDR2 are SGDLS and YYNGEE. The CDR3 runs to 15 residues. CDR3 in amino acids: CASSVEATTRGEQFF. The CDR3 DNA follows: TGTGCCAGCAGCGTAGAGGCGACTACTAGAGGCGAGCAGTTCTTC.

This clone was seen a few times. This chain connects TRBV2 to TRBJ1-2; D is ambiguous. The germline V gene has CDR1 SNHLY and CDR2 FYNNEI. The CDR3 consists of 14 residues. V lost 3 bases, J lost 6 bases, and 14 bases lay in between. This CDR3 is CASSDSPVPNGYTF. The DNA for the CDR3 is TGTGCCAGCAGTGACTCACCAGTCCCGAATGGCTACACCTTC.

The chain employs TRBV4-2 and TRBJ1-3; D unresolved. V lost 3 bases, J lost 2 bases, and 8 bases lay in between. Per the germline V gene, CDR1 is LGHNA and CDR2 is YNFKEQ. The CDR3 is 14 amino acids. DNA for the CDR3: TGTGCCAGCAGCCACGAAAACACTGGAAACACCATATATTTT. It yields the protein CASSHENTGNTIYF.